These 28 T cell receptor beta chains came from one sample sequenced in a study of shared clonotypes between healthy human individuals. Sequencing was performed with immunoSEQ multiplex PCR; in TCRdb, only in-frame clones are kept and a portion is missing. The repertoire holds under 750,000 clones, with around 77% as singletons. The source material was memory CD4+ T cells sorted from blood. Described subset: CD45RA-negative fraction. The receptors shown here come from a woman in her thirties in good health.

This rearrangement joins TRBV6-6 to TRBJ2-4, with TRBD2 matching 10 bases. Germline lookup yields CDR1 MNHNY and CDR2 SVGAGI (reference sequence). Trimming took 4 bases from V and 4 from J; bases not matched to a gene: 7. The CDR3 runs to 16 residues. The CDR3 sequence: CASSSGTSEEKNIQYF. The DNA for the CDR3 is TGTGCCAGCAGTTCAGGGACTAGCGAGGAGAAAAACATTCAGTACTTC.

The rearrangement joins TRBV5-4 to TRBJ2-2; D perhaps matches TRBD1 (5 bases). CDR3 length equals 16 residues. The germline V gene encodes CDR1 SGHNT and CDR2 YYREEE (reference sequence). V was trimmed by 4 bases and J by 1 base, leaving 14 bases between them. The CDR3 DNA is TGTGCCAGCAGCCCCTCGCGGACAAAGAACACCGGGGAGCTGTTTTTT. This encodes CASSPSRTKNTGELFF.

This clone was seen a handful of times. V is TRBV9 and J is TRBJ1-5, with D hard to call. With 1 base removed from V and 1 base from J, the gap between germline ends came to 3 bases. The CDR3 loop spans 13 amino acids. Germline V lookup: CDR1 SGDLS, CDR2 YYNGEE. DNA of the CDR3: TGTGCCAGCAGCGTAAGGAGCAATCAGCCCCAGCATTTT. It codes for CASSVRSNQPQHF.

The table lists this clone with a few counts. This clone may be a read error of a much larger clone one base away. The sample carries other DNA sequences with the same CDR3. The chain carries TRBV5-1 and TRBJ2-1; TRBD2 matches 7 bases. Germline trimming cut 5 bases from V and 0 bases from J; bases unmatched to any gene: 5. Germline CDR1 and CDR2: SGHRS and YFSETQ. The CDR3 is 15 amino acids. CDR3 sequence: CASSLSSGSYNEQFF. CDR3 nucleotide sequence: TGCGCCAGCAGTTTGTCTAGCGGCTCCTACAATGAGCAGTTCTTC.

The chain recombines TRBV5-1 with TRBJ2-5; D is unclear. Per the germline V gene, CDR1 is SGHRS and CDR2 is YFSETQ. The V end was cut by 1 base, the J end by 3 bases, with 7 bases between. This CDR3 region has 13 residues. The CDR3 region has the DNA TGCGCCAGCAGCTTGAGCTTAAAAGAGACCCAGTACTTC. Its protein product is CASSLSLKETQYF.

The V and J genes are TRBV7-9 and TRBJ1-2; D ambiguous. The germline CDR1 and CDR2 sequences are SEHNR and FQNEAQ (reference sequence). This CDR3 comprises 14 residues. Trimming removed 3 bases at V and 4 bases at J, with 12 bases between. CDR3 in amino acids: CASSFRAPPYGYTF. In DNA form, the CDR3 reads TGTGCCAGCAGCTTTAGGGCCCCACCCTATGGCTACACCTTC.

The rearrangement links TRBV19 to TRBJ2-1; TRBD2 is a possible D gene (5 bases). Trimming stripped 0 bases from V and 11 bases from J, with 14 bases between. The CDR3 consists of 14 residues. Germline loops: CDR1 LNHDA, CDR2 SQIVND (reference sequence). The CDR3 DNA reads TGTGCCAGTAGTATAGAATCATCGGGAACCCAGCAGTTCTTC. Its translation: CASSIESSGTQQFF.

The chain combines TRBV19 with TRBJ2-1, with 9 positions matching TRBD2. The germline gives CDR1 LNHDA, CDR2 SQIVND (reference sequence). This CDR3 has 16 residues. The ends lost 4 bases at V and 9 bases at J; junction bases unmatched: 13. The CDR3 DNA follows: TGTGCCAGTAGTACCCCAGGTCGCGGGAGGGTAGGTGAGCAGTTCTTC. Residues: CASSTPGRGRVGEQFF.

V and J are TRBV2 and TRBJ1-4; possible D gene TRBD1, 5 bases. V was clipped by 8 bases and J by 5 bases, with 18 bases between them. This CDR3 region has 15 residues. Germline loops: CDR1 SNHLY, CDR2 FYNNEI. This chain's CDR3 is CASSTQGVKNEKLFF. The CDR3 DNA is TGTGCCAGCTCCACCCAAGGGGTGAAAAATGAAAAACTGTTTTTT.

This clone showed up many times. The rearrangement uses TRBV5-1 and TRBJ2-7; D unresolved. Between the trimmed V and J ends, which lost 4 bases and 4 bases, there was a span of 9 bases. The CDR3 totals 12 residues. Germline values: CDR1 SGHRS, CDR2 YFSETQ. CDR3 DNA sequence: TGCGCCAGCAGCCAAACAATTTACGAGCAGTACTTC. It encodes CASSQTIYEQYF. The variable domain in full, completed from reference TRBV5-1 and TRBJ2-7, reads KAGVTQTPRYLIKTRGQQVTLSCSPISGHRSVSWYQQTPGQGLQFLFEYFSETQRNKGNFPGRFSGRQFSNSRSEMNVSTLELGDSALYLCASSQTIYEQYFGPGTRLTVT.

This chain connects TRBV27 to TRBJ1-2; possibly TRBD1 for D (6 bases). CDR1 MNHEY and CDR2 SMNVEV come from the germline V gene (reference sequence). Trimming stripped 8 bases from V and 4 bases from J, with 20 bases between. CDR3 length equals 15 residues. The CDR3 sequence: CASGGRGMGSYGYTF. The CDR3 region has the DNA TGTGCCAGCGGGGGAAGGGGGATGGGAAGCTATGGCTACACCTTC.

The chain has TRBV7-9 and TRBJ2-1, with 9 nucleotides matching TRBD2. There are 15 residues in the CDR3. The V and J ends lost 3 bases and 9 bases, in that order; junction bases with no gene match: 9. CDR1 and CDR2 (germline): SEHNR, FQNEAQ (reference sequence). As DNA, the CDR3 is TGTGCCAGCAGCTTCTTAGCGGGAGTTCCCACTGAGCAGTTCTTC. This codes for CASSFLAGVPTEQFF.

The chain employs TRBV11-2 and TRBJ2-1; 11 bases are shared with TRBD2. The V and J ends lost 5 bases and 6 bases, in that order; junction bases with no gene match: 12. The CDR3 is 17 amino acids. Germline loops: CDR1 SGHAT, CDR2 FQNNGV. Here the CDR3 reads CASSPGSGTSGRNEQFF. CDR3 nucleotide sequence: TGTGCCAGCAGCCCGGGGTCCGGGACTAGCGGCCGCAATGAGCAGTTCTTC.

The chain is built from TRBV6-1 and TRBJ2-7, with 7 bases that match TRBD1. The CDR3 length is 16 residues. V lost 4 bases and J lost 0; bases outside the gene matches: 9. The germline V gene encodes CDR1 MNHNS and CDR2 SASEGT. CDR3 bases: TGTGCCAGCAGTGCCCTTGCGACAGGGTCCTCCTACGAGCAGTACTTC. Protein: CASSALATGSSYEQYF.

The chain joins TRBV29-1 to TRBJ2-1, with unresolved D. The V gene lost 2 bases and the J gene lost 4 bases, with 9 bases spanning the gap. In germline, CDR1 is SQVTM, CDR2 ANQGSEA. CDR3 length: 13 residues. In nucleotides, the CDR3 is TGCAGCGTTGAAAGGAGCCGTTACAATGAGCAGTTCTTC. Protein: CSVERSRYNEQFF.

This CDR3 is CASSPGQSLPNEKLFF. CDR3 nucleotide sequence: TGTGCCAGTAGTCCGGGACAGTCCCTTCCTAATGAAAAACTGTTTTTT. This chain links TRBV19 with TRBJ1-4; 7 bases fit TRBD1. The V gene end was trimmed by 5 bases and the J gene end by 3 bases; junction bases not matched to a gene: 9. This CDR3 region has 16 residues. The V gene's germline CDR1 is LNHDA and CDR2 SQIVND (reference sequence).

The chain uses TRBV27 and TRBJ2-5; TRBD2 might be the D (6 bases). The length of the CDR3 is 15 residues. Trimming took 2 bases from V and 5 from J, leaving 15 bases between them. Germline CDR1 is MNHEY and CDR2 is SMNVEV (reference sequence). DNA of the CDR3: TGTGCCAGCAGTTTACAGTGGGGGACTGGGGAGACCCAGTACTTC. Translating gives CASSLQWGTGETQYF.

The genes are TRBV2 and TRBJ1-1; possibly TRBD1 for D (5 bases). The CDR3 extends over 13 amino acids. Trimming removed 10 bases from V and 11 bases from J, with 23 bases in between. CDR1 SNHLY and CDR2 FYNNEI come from the germline V gene. CDR3 sequence: CAISDGREYGAFF. The DNA of the CDR3 is TGTGCCATCTCCGACGGCAGGGAATACGGTGCTTTCTTT.

The chain combines TRBV19 with TRBJ2-2; 7 bases map to TRBD1. Germline CDR1 is LNHDA and CDR2 is SQIVND (reference sequence). V lost 1 base to trimming and J lost 4 bases; unmatched junction nucleotides: 15. The CDR3 consists of 19 residues. CDR3 protein: CASSIVWTGLEVGTGELFF. DNA for the CDR3: TGTGCCAGTAGTATAGTATGGACAGGACTCGAGGTTGGCACCGGGGAGCTGTTTTTT.

Only one count was recorded for this clone. This CDR3 is CASSESDGTSGVLYNEQFF. The CDR3 DNA follows: TGTGCCAGCAGTGAAAGTGACGGGACTAGCGGAGTTCTTTACAATGAGCAGTTCTTC. The V and J genes are TRBV6-1 and TRBJ2-1; TRBD2 matches 11 bases. CDR1 is MNHNS, CDR2 SASEGT, per germline. Trimming removed 2 bases from V and 4 bases from J; junction bases left unmatched: 13. This CDR3 has 19 amino acids.

The CDR3 coding sequence is TGTGCCAGCAGTTTATCGGTGACAGGGGATCAGCCCCAGCATTTT. This encodes CASSLSVTGDQPQHF. V and J are TRBV28 and TRBJ1-5, with 8 bases lining up with TRBD1. Germline V gene lookup returns CDR1 MDHEN and CDR2 SYDVKM. The CDR3 sequence is 15 residues long. The junction had 4 bases not matched to a gene; V was cut back by 1 base and J by 5 bases.

The chain uses TRBV27 and TRBJ1-1; the match to TRBD1 covers 7 bases. From germline, CDR1 is MNHEY and CDR2 SMNVEV (reference sequence). V shed 5 bases and J 4 bases; nucleotides not matched to a gene: 10. The CDR3 length is 15 residues. The CDR3, as DNA: TGTGCCAGCAGTCCGTATAGACAGGGCAGCACTGAAGCTTTCTTT. Translation gives CASSPYRQGSTEAFF.

The gene calls are TRBV11-2 and TRBJ1-3; 12 nucleotides line up with TRBD1. Germline CDR1 is SGHAT and CDR2 is FQNNGV. Trimming took 1 base from V and 4 from J; bases not matched to a gene: 8. The CDR3 runs 18 residues. The CDR3, as DNA: TGTGCCAGCAGCTTAGCTCCGGGACAGGGGGCTGGAGGAAACACCATATATTTT. This gives the protein CASSLAPGQGAGGNTIYF.

The chain joins TRBV4-1 to TRBJ2-5, with D possibly being TRBD1 or TRBD2 (5 bases each). V was cut by 1 base and J by 7 bases, with 16 bases left in between. The CDR3 runs to 15 residues. Germline-derived CDR1 and CDR2 are MGHRA and YSYEKL. The CDR3 protein is CASSQAGGYGGTQYF. CDR3 DNA: TGCGCCAGCAGCCAAGCTGGGGGTTATGGGGGGACCCAGTACTTC.

The V gene is TRBV10-2, the J gene TRBJ1-5; D perhaps matches TRBD1 (6 bases). Trimming removed 0 bases at V and 3 bases at J, with 12 bases between. The CDR3 sequence is 16 residues long. Germline-derived CDR1 and CDR2 are WSHSY and SAAADI. The CDR3 reads CASSESNWDINQPQHF. The CDR3 region has the DNA TGCGCCAGCAGTGAGTCGAATTGGGACATCAATCAGCCCCAGCATTTT.

The J gene is TRBJ1-3, the V gene TRBV7-9; a possible D gene is TRBD1 (6 bases). Germline lookup yields CDR1 SEHNR and CDR2 FQNEAQ (reference sequence). The CDR3 consists of 14 residues. V lost 5 bases to trimming and J lost 8 bases, with 16 bases between them. CDR3 amino acids: CASSPGHAGDTIYF. The CDR3 region has the DNA TGTGCCAGCAGCCCGGGACACGCGGGGGACACCATATATTTT.

The chain links TRBV6-6 to TRBJ2-1; D gene uncertain. Germline CDR1 is MNHNY and CDR2 is SVGAGI (reference sequence). V shed 9 bases and J shed 7 bases, with 7 bases lying between them. The CDR3 has 10 residues. This CDR3 is CASSGNEQFF. CDR3 sequence (DNA): TGTGCCAGTAGTGGAAATGAGCAGTTCTTC.

The chain uses TRBV19 and TRBJ2-1; TRBD2 matches at 12 bases. V shed 4 bases and J 4 bases; nucleotides not matched to a gene: 11. The germline CDR1 and CDR2 sequences are LNHDA and SQIVND (reference sequence). The CDR3 consists of 18 residues. The CDR3 sequence: CASSRGTVLAGGYNEQFF. In DNA, the CDR3 is TGTGCCAGTAGTAGGGGGACTGTCCTAGCGGGAGGGTACAATGAGCAGTTCTTC. The variable domain in full, with the rest retrieved from reference TRBV19 and TRBJ2-1, is DGGITQSPKYLFRKEGQNVTLSCEQNLNHDAMYWYRQDPGQGLRLIYYSQIVNDFQKGDIAEGYSVSREKKESFPLTVTSAQKNPTAFYLCASSRGTVLAGGYNEQFFGPGTRLTVL.